This T cell receptor (beta chain) was captured by sequencing in a study of T-cell memory formation after mild COVID-19. TCRdb reprocessed the 5' RACE reads via MiXCR and lists one record per CDR3 protein. This table holds around 220,000 distinct CDR3 sequences, about a sixth found once. Study-wide findings and caveats: Clones shrinking between day 15 and 85 showed a balanced CD4/CD8 split, and those that grew later tilted toward CD4+. Some clones that responded turned up in pre-infection memory, which suggests that cross-reactive memory joined in.

As to this clonotype: The antigen is undetermined.

The CDR3 is 16 amino acids. The germline V gene encodes CDR1 LGHNA and CDR2 YNFKEQ. J was trimmed by 0 bases and V by 0 bases; bases with no gene match: 3. Sequencing was performed on PBMCs or a T cell subset sorted from them (not recorded which). The TCR originated in a man aged 18 to 29 who had mild COVID-19 (a few samples of this study predate the infection). Cell type and time point are not known. This chain connects TRBV4-2 to TRBJ1-2, with TRBD1 identical over 8 bases. CDR3 sequence (DNA): TGTGCCAGCAGCCAAGATGGACAGGGAGCTAACTATGGCTACACCTTC. Translating gives CASSQDGQGANYGYTF.